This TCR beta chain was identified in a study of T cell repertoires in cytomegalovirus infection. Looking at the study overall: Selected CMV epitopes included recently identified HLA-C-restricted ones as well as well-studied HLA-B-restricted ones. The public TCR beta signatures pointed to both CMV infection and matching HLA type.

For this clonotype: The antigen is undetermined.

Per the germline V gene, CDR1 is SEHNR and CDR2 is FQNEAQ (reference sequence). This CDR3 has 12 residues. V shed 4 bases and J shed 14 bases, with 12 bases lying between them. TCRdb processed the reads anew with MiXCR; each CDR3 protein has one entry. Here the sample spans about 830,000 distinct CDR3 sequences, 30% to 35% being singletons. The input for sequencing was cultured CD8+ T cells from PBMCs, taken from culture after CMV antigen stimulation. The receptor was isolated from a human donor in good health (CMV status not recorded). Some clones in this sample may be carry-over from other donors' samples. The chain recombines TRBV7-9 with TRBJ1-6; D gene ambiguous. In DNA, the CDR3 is TGTGCCAGCAGCTACGACGGGCCCTCCCTCCACTTT. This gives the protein CASSYDGPSLHF.